This is a list of T cell receptor beta chains from one sample in a study of neoadjuvant nivolumab and ipilimumab in lung cancer. This table comes from immunoSEQ multiplex PCR, and its TCRdb copy is limited to in-frame clones, with some not included. The sample holds 3,500 to 4,500 clones; 75% to 80% are singletons and the top ten take roughly 13%. The sequenced sample was adjacent normal lung tissue, obtained after neoadjuvant nivolumab, alone or with ipilimumab, at or shortly before surgery. The source of these receptors is an adult with non-small cell lung cancer. The CDR3 runs from the conserved cysteine through the conserved F or W. Fields, in order: D gene, V gene, clone size, CDR3 length, J gene, CDR3 protein, CDR3 DNA. The D gene is left open where the match is weak. Clone size appears in some rows only: once, few, many, or a class for an expanded clone.

>NA|TRBV6-1|few|18|TRBJ2-5
CASSEALAGAAVRETQYF
TGTGCCAGCAGTGAAGCCCTTGCCGGGGCCGCAGTGAGAGAGACCCAGTACTTC
>TRBD2|TRBV7-2|few|19|TRBJ2-6
CASSPLLAGGTSGANVLTF
TGTGCCAGCAGCCCTCTGCTAGCGGGAGGAACCTCTGGGGCCAACGTCCTGACTTTC
>TRBD1|TRBV6-1|NA|14|TRBJ2-3
CASRDRGPTDTQYF
TGTGCCAGCAGGGACAGGGGGCCCACAGATACGCAGTATTTT
>TRBD1|TRBV19|NA|14|TRBJ1-1
CASSLQGGSTEAFF
TGTGCCAGTAGTCTCCAGGGGGGTTCCACTGAAGCTTTCTTT
>NA|TRBV2|NA|13|TRBJ1-1
CASRDSTNTEAFF
TGTGCCAGCAGGGACAGTACGAACACTGAAGCTTTCTTT
>NA|TRBV6-1|NA|13|TRBJ2-2
CASSEVNTGELFF
TGTGCCAGCAGTGAAGTCAACACCGGGGAGCTGTTTTTT
>NA|TRBV20-1|NA|11|TRBJ1-2
CSAKTGTGYTF
TGCAGTGCTAAAACAGGGACCGGCTACACCTTC
>NA|TRBV4-3|NA|17|TRBJ1-4
CASSQDRGDATNEKLFF
TGCGCCAGCAGCCAAGACCGCGGGGACGCAACTAATGAAAAACTGTTTTTT
>NA|TRBV7-9|NA|14|TRBJ2-3
CATLLSGSTDTQYF
TGTGCCACCCTACTTAGCGGAAGCACAGATACGCAGTATTTT
>NA|TRBV6-5|NA|15|TRBJ2-7
CASSYGTVPSYEQYF
TGTGCCAGCAGTTACGGAACAGTACCCTCCTACGAGCAGTACTTC
>NA|TRBV7-2|NA|15|TRBJ1-2
CASSLTLATNYGYTF
TGTGCCAGCAGCTTAACACTGGCCACCAACTATGGCTACACCTTC
>NA|TRBV2|few|12|TRBJ1-5
CASRGEDQPQHF
TGTGCCAGCAGGGGGGAGGATCAGCCCCAGCATTTT
>NA|TRBV29-1|NA|15|TRBJ1-1
CSVESSAGRDTEAFF
TGCAGCGTTGAATCCTCGGCGGGGCGGGACACTGAAGCTTTCTTT
>NA|TRBV7-8|few|16|TRBJ2-3
CASSLVGGARTDTQYF
TGTGCCAGCAGCTTAGTGGGCGGGGCCCGCACAGATACGCAGTATTTT
>NA|TRBV9|NA|17|TRBJ1-2
CASSSNPGKMDLYGYTF
TGTGCCAGCAGTTCCAACCCGGGGAAAATGGACCTCTATGGCTACACCTTC
>TRBD2|TRBV4-3|NA|18|TRBJ2-1
CASSQDGGLADPYNEQFF
TGCGCCAGCAGCCAAGATGGGGGACTAGCGGATCCATACAATGAGCAGTTCTTC
>TRBD2|TRBV10-1|NA|13|TRBJ2-7
CASSDGLVGEQYF
TGCGCCAGCAGTGATGGACTAGTGGGCGAGCAGTACTTC
>NA|TRBV4-3|NA|17|TRBJ2-5
CASSPSPREVLRETQYF
TGCGCCAGCAGCCCCAGTCCGAGGGAAGTTCTTCGGGAGACCCAGTACTTC
>NA|TRBV7-2|NA|13|TRBJ1-1
CASSLDRDTEAFF
TGTGCCAGCAGCTTAGACAGGGACACTGAAGCTTTCTTT
>NA|TRBV4-1|NA|14|TRBJ1-1
CASSHGGGDTEAFF
TGCGCCAGCAGCCACGGTGGGGGTGACACTGAAGCTTTCTTT
>TRBD1|TRBV5-1|NA|13|TRBJ1-2
CASSVDRVYGYTF
TGCGCCAGCAGCGTGGACAGGGTCTATGGCTACACCTTC
>NA|TRBV6-1|NA|16|TRBJ2-3
CASSDLGGRDTDTQYF
TGTGCCAGCAGTGATTTGGGGGGGCGGGACACAGATACGCAGTATTTT
>NA|TRBV5-1|NA|14|TRBJ1-6
CASRNSGTEEPLHF
TGCGCCAGCCGAAATTCCGGGACTGAGGAACCCCTCCACTTT
>NA|TRBV5-1|NA|14|TRBJ1-2
CASSLEGGSYGYTF
TGCGCCAGCAGCTTGGAGGGCGGCTCCTATGGCTACACCTTC